The 24 T cell receptor beta chains reported below all come from one sample, sequenced in a study of blood T cell repertoires in COVID-19 (dated by TCRdb to the early 2020s). The method was the immunoSEQ multiplex PCR assay. TCRdb took over this immuneACCESS table, retaining in-frame rearrangements with V and J assigned. Such tables are incomplete; in checked studies, under half of the missing clones stem from an unresolved V gene, and the remainder is unexplained. Within this sample are about 400,000 clones, with nearly 90% of them counted one time only. The ten largest clones represent 1.5% to 2% of the sample. The sequencing sample was made of PBMCs or T cells enriched from blood (not recorded which). The receptors here all came from a woman in her twenties or thirties who had recovered from COVID-19.

The J gene is TRBJ1-1, the V gene TRBV5-1; the D gene is possibly TRBD1 (5 bases). Deletions cut 4 bases from V and 1 base from J, with 11 bases between. CDR1 is SGHRS, CDR2 YFSETQ, per germline. CDR3 length: 14 amino acids. The CDR3 is CASSPGVRNTEAFF. DNA for the CDR3: TGCGCCAGCAGCCCGGGGGTAAGGAACACTGAAGCTTTCTTT.

V and J are TRBV5-1 and TRBJ1-1, with D possibly matching TRBD1 (6 bases). Per the germline V gene, CDR1 is SGHRS and CDR2 is YFSETQ. The V gene lost 4 bases and the J gene lost 5 bases, with 15 bases spanning the gap. CDR3 size: 14 residues. Here the CDR3 reads CASSKGGDETEAFF. The CDR3 nucleotides are TGCGCCAGCAGCAAAGGGGGAGATGAGACTGAAGCTTTCTTT.

The rearrangement uses TRBV9 and TRBJ1-1; 11 bases line up with TRBD1. From germline, CDR1 is SGDLS and CDR2 YYNGEE. The CDR3 totals 16 residues. V dropped 4 bases and J dropped 1; count of bases not matched to a gene: 6. As DNA, the CDR3 is TGTGCCAGCAGCCCTGGACAGGGGGCATGGAACACTGAAGCTTTCTTT. Amino acids: CASSPGQGAWNTEAFF.

This clone came up once. The V and J genes are TRBV10-1 and TRBJ2-2, with TRBD2 matching over 9 bases. CDR1 is WNHNN and CDR2 is SYGVQD in the germline V gene (reference sequence). V dropped 2 bases and J dropped 6; count of bases not matched to a gene: 7. The CDR3 is 16 residues long. The CDR3 nucleotides read TGCGCCAGCAGTGAGGGCGGGAGGGCCCAGCCCGGGGAGCTGTTTTTT. Its translation is CASSEGGRAQPGELFF.

V usage is TRBV7-9 and J usage is TRBJ2-3, with D possibly matching TRBD2 (8 bases). The CDR3 consists of 19 residues. Germline V gives CDR1 SEHNR, CDR2 FQNEAQ (reference sequence). V was shortened by 5 bases and J by 0 bases, with 24 bases between the two germline ends. This CDR3 is CASSPRDSAGGTSTDTQYF. The CDR3 DNA is TGTGCCAGCAGCCCGAGGGACAGCGCGGGGGGTACTAGCACAGATACGCAGTATTTT.

V gene TRBV3-1 (or the pseudogene TRBV3-2) combines with J gene TRBJ2-7, with 10 bases lining up with TRBD2. The CDR3 is 17 residues long. The germline CDR1 and CDR2 sequences are LGHDT and YNNKEL (reference sequence). With V trimmed by 1 base and J by 4 bases, 10 bases remained unmatched. CDR3 sequence reads: CASSQGTSGVLGYEQYF. The CDR3 DNA sequence: TGTGCCAGCAGCCAAGGAACTAGCGGGGTTCTTGGATACGAGCAGTACTTC.

This clone was seen a few times. Other DNA variants within this sample encode the same CDR3. V usage is TRBV4-1 and J usage is TRBJ2-2; D possibly corresponds to TRBD1 (5 bases). V lost 3 bases, J lost 5 bases, and 13 bases lay in between. Germline CDR1 is MGHRA and CDR2 is YSYEKL. The CDR3 contains 15 residues. Here the CDR3 DNA reads TGCGCCAGCAGCCACTCCCAGGGTTTGACCGGGGAGCTGTTTTTT. Its protein is CASSHSQGLTGELFF.

The chain combines TRBV19 with TRBJ1-2; TRBD1 aligns across 8 bases. J gave up 8 bases and V 1 base, and 6 bases lay outside the gene matches. Germline CDR1 LNHDA, CDR2 SQIVND (reference sequence). The CDR3 totals 14 residues. The CDR3 DNA reads as TGTGCCAGTAGTATAGGTACCGACAGGGGCGGCTACACCTTC. Its translation: CASSIGTDRGGYTF.

This sequence joins TRBV29-1 and TRBJ1-6, with 7 bases lining up with TRBD1. Germline CDR1 is SQVTM and CDR2 is ANQGSEA. V was clipped by 6 bases and J by 6 bases; unmatched bases: 5. The length of the CDR3 is 13 residues. CDR3 in amino acids: CSVAGGPNSPLHF. The CDR3 DNA reads as TGCAGCGTCGCAGGGGGTCCTAATTCACCCCTCCACTTT.

The CDR3 coding sequence is TGTGCCAGCAGCTTGGCGCAGTTGGGGGGAGAGACCCAGTACTTC. Amino acid sequence: CASSLAQLGGETQYF. The chain employs TRBV5-4 and TRBJ2-5, with D tentatively TRBD2 (6 bases). Germline V lookup: CDR1 SGHNT, CDR2 YYREEE (reference sequence). The CDR3 has 15 residues. V was cut by 0 bases and J by 4 bases, with 13 bases left in between.

The chain couples TRBV7-2 to TRBJ1-5, with D unresolved. The CDR3 is 15 residues long. Germline values: CDR1 SGHTA, CDR2 FQGNSA. V was trimmed by 2 bases and J by 6 bases, leaving 14 bases between them. This chain's CDR3 is CASSLRRRVAQPQHF. CDR3 sequence (DNA): TGTGCCAGCAGCTTAAGGAGGAGGGTAGCTCAGCCCCAGCATTTT. Variable domain in full (rest from reference TRBV7-2 and TRBJ1-5): GAGVSQSPSNKVTEKGKDVELRCDPISGHTALYWYRQSLGQGLEFLIYFQGNSAPDKSGLPSDRFSAERTGGSVSTLTIQRTQQEDSAVYLCASSLRRRVAQPQHFGDGTRLSIL.

Only a few counts were recorded for this clone. The chain combines TRBV4-1 with TRBJ1-2; a possible D gene is TRBD1 (5 bases). Germline V gene lookup returns CDR1 MGHRA and CDR2 YSYEKL. CDR3 length equals 15 residues. Between the trimmed V and J ends, which lost 4 bases and 6 bases, there was a span of 18 bases. The CDR3 region is CASSPPQGILDGYTF. Written as DNA, the CDR3 is TGCGCCAGCAGCCCCCCCCAGGGTATACTCGATGGCTACACCTTC.

This clone came up once. The chain links TRBV30 to TRBJ2-2; D not certain. The CDR3 covers 15 residues. The V and J ends lost 7 bases and 5 bases respectively, with 20 bases between them. Germline CDR1 reads GTSNPN; CDR2 reads SVGIG (reference sequence). Written as DNA, the CDR3 is TGTGCCTCGAACGTCCTAAGCGTCCGTACCGGGGAGCTGTTTTTT. Its protein is CASNVLSVRTGELFF.

Notes on this clone: This sample also contains other DNA sequences that code for the same CDR3. This chain connects TRBV3-1 (or the pseudogene TRBV3-2) to TRBJ2-1, with 7 bases identical to TRBD2. V trimming: 8 bases; J trimming: 5 bases; junction bases outside the gene matches: 3. CDR1 LGHDT and CDR2 YNNKEL come from the germline V gene (reference sequence). The CDR3 consists of 12 residues. The CDR3 bases are TGTGCCAGCCGGGACTACAACAATGAGCAGTTCTTC. Amino acid sequence: CASRDYNNEQFF.

The CDR3 region is CSVEFLAGSYEQYF. As DNA, the CDR3 is TGCAGCGTTGAGTTTCTAGCGGGGTCCTACGAGCAGTACTTC. The gene calls are TRBV29-1 and TRBJ2-7, with TRBD2 matching over 9 bases. The CDR3 spans 14 residues. Germline CDR1 is SQVTM and CDR2 is ANQGSEA. V dropped 3 bases and J dropped 1; count of bases not matched to a gene: 4.

The chain is built from TRBV21-1 and TRBJ1-1; whether TRBD1, the table's D call, matches the DNA was not checked. TRBV21-1 is noted as a pseudogene. The CDR3 contains 16 residues. This CDR3 is CASSKWWTVRNTEAFF. CDR3 DNA: TGTGCCAGCAGCAAATGGTGGACAGTTAGGAACACTGAAGCTTTCTTT.

The CDR3 DNA reads as TGCGCCAGCAGCCGACTAGCGGGAGGGCCCTACGAGCAGTACTTC. Translation: CASSRLAGGPYEQYF. The V call is TRBV4-1, the J call TRBJ2-7; TRBD2 matches at 14 bases. The CDR3 totals 15 residues. V trimming: 4 bases; J trimming: 2 bases; junction bases outside the gene matches: 1. Germline lookup yields CDR1 MGHRA and CDR2 YSYEKL.

The chain recombines TRBV5-4 with TRBJ1-1, with D tentatively TRBD1 (6 bases). The CDR3 length is 14 residues. CDR1 is SGHNT and CDR2 is YYREEE in the germline V gene (reference sequence). Trimming shortened V by 4 bases and J by 4 bases, and 14 bases separated the two germline ends. The chain's CDR3 is CASSLPTGGTEAFF. CDR3 in DNA: TGTGCCAGCAGCCTACCGACAGGAGGCACTGAAGCTTTCTTT. Together with reference TRBV5-4 and TRBJ1-1, the CDR3 gives the full variable domain: ETGVTQSPTHLIKTRGQQVTLRCSSQSGHNTVSWYQQALGQGPQFIFQYYREEENGRGNFPPRFSGLQFPNYSSELNVNALELDDSALYLCASSLPTGGTEAFFGQGTRLTVV.

This clone was seen more than once but under ten times. The chain carries TRBV27 and TRBJ1-5; the match to TRBD1 covers 7 bases. Germline values: CDR1 MNHEY, CDR2 SMNVEV (reference sequence). V lost 0 bases to trimming and J lost 9 bases; unmatched junction nucleotides: 5. This CDR3 is built from 14 residues. CDR3 sequence: CASSLSYRTGPQHF. The CDR3 DNA reads TGTGCCAGCAGTTTATCGTACAGGACAGGGCCCCAGCATTTT.

The rearrangement uses TRBV9 and TRBJ2-7, with 8 bases identical to TRBD2. CDR1 is SGDLS, CDR2 YYNGEE, per germline. Losses at the gene ends were 0 bases for V and 5 bases for J; bases not matched to a gene: 7. CDR3 length: 15 residues. The CDR3 is CASSVDLAGKHEQYF. DNA for the CDR3: TGTGCCAGCAGCGTAGATTTAGCGGGAAAGCACGAGCAGTACTTC.

The chain has TRBV11-2 and TRBJ2-3, with 9 bases identical to TRBD2. CDR3 size: 15 residues. Looked up from germline, CDR1 is SGHAT and CDR2 is FQNNGV. Losses at the gene ends were 3 bases for V and 5 bases for J; bases not matched to a gene: 6. In nucleotides, the CDR3 is TGTGCCAGCAGCTTGGCGGGAGGGGCAGGAGATACGCAGTATTTT. This gives the protein CASSLAGGAGDTQYF.

The chain has TRBV5-1 and TRBJ1-5; D is possibly TRBD1 (6 bases). CDR1 is SGHRS, CDR2 YFSETQ, per germline. The CDR3 runs 14 residues. Trimming left V 1 base short and J 7 bases short, with 12 bases between. The DNA for the CDR3 is TGCGCCAGCAGCTTGACAGGGCCAGGGCAGCCCCAGCATTTT. Its protein product is CASSLTGPGQPQHF.

This rearrangement joins TRBV5-1 to TRBJ2-1; 9 nucleotides match TRBD2. The V gene's germline CDR1 is SGHRS and CDR2 YFSETQ. The CDR3 has 14 amino acids. V lost 1 base, J lost 10 bases, and 6 bases stayed unmatched. Here the CDR3 reads CASSLRLAEGEQFF. CDR3 coding DNA: TGCGCCAGCAGCTTGAGACTAGCGGAGGGCGAGCAGTTCTTC.

The chain combines TRBV6-5 with TRBJ1-1; D perhaps matches TRBD1 (5 bases). Germline CDR1 MNHEY, CDR2 SVGAGI. The length of the CDR3 is 13 residues. Trimming removed 2 bases at V and 2 bases at J, with 6 bases between. This CDR3 reads CASSYGTNTEAFF. The CDR3 region has the DNA TGTGCCAGCAGTTACGGGACTAACACTGAAGCTTTCTTT.